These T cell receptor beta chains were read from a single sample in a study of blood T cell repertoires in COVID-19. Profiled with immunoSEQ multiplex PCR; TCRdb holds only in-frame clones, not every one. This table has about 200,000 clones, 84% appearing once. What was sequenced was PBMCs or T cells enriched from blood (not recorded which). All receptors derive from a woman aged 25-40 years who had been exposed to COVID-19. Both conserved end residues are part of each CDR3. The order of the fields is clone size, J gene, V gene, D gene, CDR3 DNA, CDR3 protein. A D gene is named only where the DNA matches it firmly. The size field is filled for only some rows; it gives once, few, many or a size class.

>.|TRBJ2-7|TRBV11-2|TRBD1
TGTGCCAGCAGCCACCGGGGGACAGGGTGGGACGAGCAGTACTTC
CASSHRGTGWDEQYF
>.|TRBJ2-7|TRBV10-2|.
TGCGCCAGCAGCGACCCCGGACAGTCGTACTCCTACGAGCAGTACTTC
CASSDPGQSYSYEQYF
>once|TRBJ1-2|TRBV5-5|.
TGTGCCAGCAGCTTGGTACAGAGAGCTAACTATGGCTACACCTTC
CASSLVQRANYGYTF
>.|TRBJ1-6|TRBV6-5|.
TGTGCCAGCACCCTCGGCTCCTATAATTCACCCCTCCACTTT
CASTLGSYNSPLHF
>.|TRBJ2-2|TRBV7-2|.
TGTGCCAGCAGCTTACGGCTAGCAGGCACCGGGGAGCTGTTTTTT
CASSLRLAGTGELFF
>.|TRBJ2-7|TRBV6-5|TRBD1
TGTGCCAGCAGGTTGGACAGGGGTATCTACGAGCAGTACTTC
CASRLDRGIYEQYF
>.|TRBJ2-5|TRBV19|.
TGTGCCAGTAGTATAGGTAGGGCAGCAGGGCCCCAAGAGACCCAGTACTTC
CASSIGRAAGPQETQYF
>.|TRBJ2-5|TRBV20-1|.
TGCAGTGCGTTCTCTTCCGAGACCCAGTACTTC
CSAFSSETQYF
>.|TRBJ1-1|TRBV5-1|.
TGCGCCAGCAGCCCCTCGGGAGGGGGCACTGAAGCTTTCTTT
CASSPSGGGTEAFF
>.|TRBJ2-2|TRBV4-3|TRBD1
TGCGCCAGCAGCCCGAAGGGGACAGGGATTGACACCGGGGAGCTGTTTTTT
CASSPKGTGIDTGELFF
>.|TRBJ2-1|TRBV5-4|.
TGTGCCAGCAGCTTGGGTCCGGGGAGAGTATACTACAATGAGCAGTTCTTC
CASSLGPGRVYYNEQFF
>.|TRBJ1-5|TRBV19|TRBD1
TGTGCCACCGGGGGCGCCGGGACAGGGGTAAGGCATAGCAATCAGCCCCAGCATTTT
CATGGAGTGVRHSNQPQHF
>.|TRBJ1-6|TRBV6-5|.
TGTGCCAGCAAAACAGTCTATAATTCACCCCTCCACTTT
CASKTVYNSPLHF
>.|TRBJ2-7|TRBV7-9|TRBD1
TGTGCCAGCAGCCCCGGGGACAGCTACGAGCAGTACTTC
CASSPGDSYEQYF
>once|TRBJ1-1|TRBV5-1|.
TGCGCCAGCAACTTCAGGGTTGACACTGAAGCTTTCTTT
CASNFRVDTEAFF
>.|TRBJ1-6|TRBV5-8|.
TGTGCCAGCCGCCGTACAGGGAGAGGTTCACCCCTCCACTTT
CASRRTGRGSPLHF
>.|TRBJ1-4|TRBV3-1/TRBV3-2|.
TGTGCCAGCAGACAGGGCCATGAAAAACTGTTTTTT
CASRQGHEKLFF
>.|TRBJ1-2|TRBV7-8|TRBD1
TGTGCCAGCAGCGCTCGGACAGGAATCTATGGCTACACCTTC
CASSARTGIYGYTF
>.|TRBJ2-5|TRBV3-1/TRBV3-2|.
TGTGCCAGCAGCCAAGATAGGTTCCAGGGTGCAGGGACCCAGTACTTC
CASSQDRFQGAGTQYF
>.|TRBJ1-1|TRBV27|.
TGTGCCACCCGGCAGGGAGGTGGCACTGAAGCTTTCTTT
CATRQGGGTEAFF
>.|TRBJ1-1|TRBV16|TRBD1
TGTGCCAGCAGCCTTCCCGGGACAGGGGCATATGTGGGCACTGAAGCTTTCTTT
CASSLPGTGAYVGTEAFF
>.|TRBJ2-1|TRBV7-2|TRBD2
TGTGCCAGCAGCTTACTAGCGGGGGGAGGGGAGCAGTTCTTC
CASSLLAGGGEQFF
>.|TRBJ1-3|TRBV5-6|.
TGTGCCAGCACCTCGGGGAGATTCCGCCTCTACTCTGGAAACACCATATATTTT
CASTSGRFRLYSGNTIYF
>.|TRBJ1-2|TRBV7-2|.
TGTGCCAGCAGCTTGAGAGTGGGCGAGTTCGGCGGCTACACCTTC
CASSLRVGEFGGYTF
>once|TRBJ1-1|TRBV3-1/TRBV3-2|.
TGTGCCAGCAGCCAAGACATCAGGGGAGACACTGAAGCTTTCTTT
CASSQDIRGDTEAFF
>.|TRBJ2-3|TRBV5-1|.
TGCGCCAGCACCGTCCAGGGCCCAGATACGCAGTATTTT
CASTVQGPDTQYF
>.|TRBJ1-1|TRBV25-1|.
TGTGCCTTACCCAGTGTGTACAGGGAAGGGCTAAACACTGAAGCTTTCTTT
CALPSVYREGLNTEAFF
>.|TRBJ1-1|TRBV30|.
TGTGCCTGGAGCCTTGAGGGAGAAGCTTTCTTT
CAWSLEGEAFF
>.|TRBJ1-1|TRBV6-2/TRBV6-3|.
TGTGCCAGCAGTAGAATGGACAGTGAAGCTTTCTTT
CASSRMDSEAFF
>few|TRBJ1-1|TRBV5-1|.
TGCGCCAGCAGCTTCAGGGAGAACACTGAAGCTTTCTTT
CASSFRENTEAFF
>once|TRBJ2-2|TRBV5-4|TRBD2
TGTGCCAGCAGCTTGGATGTCGGACTAGCGGGGGGGCCAGACACCGGGGAGCTGTTTTTT
CASSLDVGLAGGPDTGELFF
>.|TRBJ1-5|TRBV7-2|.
TGTGCCAGCAGCCCGCCCCAGAGCAATCAGCCCCAGCATTTT
CASSPPQSNQPQHF
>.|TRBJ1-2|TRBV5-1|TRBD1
TGCGCCAGCAGCCAGGGGGGAGAAAACTATGGCTACACCTTC
CASSQGGENYGYTF